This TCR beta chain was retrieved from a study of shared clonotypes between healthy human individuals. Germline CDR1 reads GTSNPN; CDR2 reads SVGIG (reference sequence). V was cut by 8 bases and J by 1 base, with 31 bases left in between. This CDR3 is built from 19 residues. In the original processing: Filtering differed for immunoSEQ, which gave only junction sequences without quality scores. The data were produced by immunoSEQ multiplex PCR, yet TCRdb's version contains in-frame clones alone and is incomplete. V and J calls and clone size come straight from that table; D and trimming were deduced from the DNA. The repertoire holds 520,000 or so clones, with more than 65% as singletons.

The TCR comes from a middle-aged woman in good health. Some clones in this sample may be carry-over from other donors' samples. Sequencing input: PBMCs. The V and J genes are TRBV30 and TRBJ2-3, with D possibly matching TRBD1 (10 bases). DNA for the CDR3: TGTGCCGGGGACAGGGGCTGGGTGGCGGGAGGGCTCGGCACAGATACGCAGTATTTT. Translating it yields CAGDRGWVAGGLGTDTQYF.